The 20 T cell receptor beta chains in this list originate from one sample, sequenced in a study of T cell responses to AZD1222 COVID-19 vaccine. Repertoires were generated with immunoSEQ multiplex PCR, while TCRdb's copy carries only in-frame clones and drops some. The sample lists around 65,000 clones; over 80% were seen once. The source material was peripheral blood, sampled 28 days after the second AZD1222 dose. The receptor source for this set is an adult who received the AZD1222 COVID-19 vaccine.

CDR3 amino acids: CAISDTGSGNTIYF. The CDR3 region has the DNA TGTGCCATCAGTGACACAGGGTCTGGAAACACCATATATTTT. The chain joins TRBV10-3 to TRBJ1-3; the D gene is possibly TRBD1 (6 bases). V dropped 3 bases and J dropped 1 base, with 7 bases sitting between them. Germline V gene sequence: CDR1 ENHRY, CDR2 SYGVKD. CDR3 length: 14 residues.

This sequence joins TRBV5-1 and TRBJ2-5; possible D gene TRBD2, 6 bases. Germline-derived CDR1 and CDR2 are SGHRS and YFSETQ. The CDR3 sequence is 15 residues long. V was clipped by 1 base and J by 4 bases, with 14 bases between them. Here the CDR3 DNA reads TGCGCCAGCAGCTTGATTCCTGGGGGAGGAGAGACCCAGTACTTC. This gives the protein CASSLIPGGGETQYF.

This clone has only one observation. V is TRBV7-9 and J is TRBJ2-5, with D possibly matching TRBD1 (6 bases). The V end lost 5 bases, the J end lost 5 bases, and 18 bases lay between the germline ends. CDR3 length: 15 residues. From germline, CDR1 is SEHNR and CDR2 FQNEAQ (reference sequence). CDR3 sequence (DNA): TGTGCCAGCAGCCAGGAACGGGACATTGGGGAGACCCAGTACTTC. Translating it yields CASSQERDIGETQYF.

CDR3: CASSFLTPTGGGELFF. As DNA, the CDR3 is TGCGCCAGCAGCTTTTTGACCCCTACAGGGGGCGGGGAGCTGTTTTTT. The rearrangement links TRBV5-1 to TRBJ2-2; 8 nucleotides agree with TRBD1. The CDR3 loop spans 16 amino acids. CDR1 and CDR2 from the germline V gene are SGHRS and YFSETQ. The junction had 10 bases not matched to a gene; V was cut back by 2 bases and J by 7 bases.

The V gene is TRBV3-1 (or the pseudogene TRBV3-2), the J gene TRBJ2-6, with 9 bases that match TRBD1. The V and J ends lost 5 bases and 1 base, in that order; junction bases with no gene match: 6. CDR3 length equals 17 residues. Looked up from germline, CDR1 is LGHDT and CDR2 is YNNKEL (reference sequence). CDR3 residues: CASSWGQGTSGANVLTF. CDR3 nucleotide sequence: TGTGCCAGCAGCTGGGGACAGGGCACATCTGGGGCCAACGTCCTGACTTTC.

The chain employs TRBV6-5 and TRBJ1-1; D perhaps matches TRBD1 (5 bases). Deletions cut 0 bases from V and 3 bases from J, with 11 bases between. CDR1 is MNHEY and CDR2 is SVGAGI in the germline V gene. The CDR3 is 15 residues long. CDR3: CASSYSAGWHTEAFF. CDR3 coding DNA: TGTGCCAGCAGTTACTCAGCAGGGTGGCACACTGAAGCTTTCTTT.

CDR3 sequence (DNA): TGTGCCAGCAGCTTAGGGCGGAACTATGGCTACACCTTC. As protein: CASSLGRNYGYTF. This chain joins TRBV5-8 and TRBJ1-2, with unresolved D. The germline CDR1 and CDR2 sequences are SGHTS and YDEGEE. The ends were cut back, 2 bases at V and 2 bases at J, with 7 bases in the middle. The CDR3 totals 13 residues.

In its sample, this clone was seen many times. The rearrangement joins TRBV4-1 to TRBJ2-3; D is unclear. Germline V CDR1 and CDR2: MGHRA, YSYEKL. The germline V and J ends were trimmed by 0 bases and 2 bases, with 6 bases remaining between them. The CDR3 has 14 residues. The DNA for the CDR3 is TGCGCCAGCAGCCAAGATACCAACACAGATACGCAGTATTTT. Its translation: CASSQDTNTDTQYF.

This sequence joins TRBV3-1 (or the pseudogene TRBV3-2) and TRBJ2-4, with 11 bases that match TRBD2. Germline values: CDR1 LGHDT, CDR2 YNNKEL (reference sequence). CDR3 size: 17 residues. Losses at the gene ends were 0 bases for V and 8 bases for J; bases not matched to a gene: 9. The CDR3 DNA reads TGTGCCAGCAGCCAAGAATCACAACTAGCGGGAGTATACATTCAGTACTTC. Translating gives CASSQESQLAGVYIQYF.

This chain links TRBV19 with TRBJ1-2; the D gene is possibly TRBD1 (6 bases). This CDR3 contains 13 residues. In germline, CDR1 is LNHDA, CDR2 SQIVND (reference sequence). V lost 9 bases and J lost 8, with 19 bases in between. CDR3 in amino acids: CASSRQAGYGYTF. CDR3 coding DNA: TGTGCCAGCTCCCGACAGGCAGGGTACGGCTACACCTTC.

The rearrangement uses TRBV9 and TRBJ2-7; 7 nucleotides match TRBD1. This CDR3 has 16 amino acids. The junction had 11 bases not matched to a gene; V was cut back by 0 bases and J by 5 bases. The germline V gene encodes CDR1 SGDLS and CDR2 YYNGEE. The CDR3 DNA is TGTGCCAGCAGCGTAGGGCACCCCCCCACAGGGGACGAGCAGTACTTC. Translation gives CASSVGHPPTGDEQYF.

The chain combines TRBV5-1 with TRBJ2-3; TRBD2 matches at 12 bases. The CDR3 loop spans 16 amino acids. V shed 5 bases, J shed 0 bases, and the junction held 4 bases outside the gene matches. Germline V gives CDR1 SGHRS, CDR2 YFSETQ. CDR3 nucleotides: TGCGCCAGCAGACTAGGGACTAGCGGGAGCACAGATACGCAGTATTTT. Protein: CASRLGTSGSTDTQYF.

This sequence joins TRBV12-3 or TRBV12-4 and TRBJ2-1, with unresolved D. CDR3 length: 12 residues. The V end was cut by 7 bases, the J end by 6 bases, with 10 bases between. This chain's CDR3 is CASNFGSNEQFF. The CDR3 coding sequence is TGTGCCAGCAACTTCGGCAGCAATGAGCAGTTCTTC.

The J gene is TRBJ2-6, the V gene TRBV27, with D perhaps matching TRBD1 (5 bases). The length of the CDR3 is 15 residues. Trimming took 5 bases from V and 2 from J, leaving 10 bases between them. Germline values: CDR1 MNHEY, CDR2 SMNVEV (reference sequence). For the CDR3, the DNA is TGTGCCAGCAGTCTAAAGGGGACTGGGGCCAACGTCCTGACTTTC. Translating gives CASSLKGTGANVLTF.

On this clone itself: Different DNA sequences within this sample yield the same CDR3. The CDR3 region is CASSLSGSSYNSPLHF. The CDR3 nucleotides are TGCGCCAGCAGCTTGTCCGGGAGCTCCTATAATTCACCCCTCCACTTT. The chain combines TRBV5-1 with TRBJ1-6; no clear D gene. CDR3 size: 16 residues. Germline values: CDR1 SGHRS, CDR2 YFSETQ. The V end lost 1 base, the J end lost 0 bases, and 8 bases lay between the germline ends. Full variable domain (rest looked up from reference TRBV5-1 and TRBJ1-6): KAGVTQTPRYLIKTRGQQVTLSCSPISGHRSVSWYQQTPGQGLQFLFEYFSETQRNKGNFPGRFSGRQFSNSRSEMNVSTLELGDSALYLCASSLSGSSYNSPLHFGNGTRLTVT.

As to this clone: The sample holds other DNA sequences that translate to the same CDR3. The genes are TRBV6-1 and TRBJ1-2; D not resolved. The CDR3 covers 11 residues. V shed 1 base and J shed 8 bases, with 5 bases lying between them. Germline CDR1 MNHNS, CDR2 SASEGT. The CDR3 nucleotides are TGTGCCAGCAGTGAAGTGGCCGGCTACACCTTC. Translated, it gives CASSEVAGYTF.

This clone is labeled medium-sized. The chain uses TRBV10-1 and TRBJ2-3; D gene uncertain. The germline V and J ends were trimmed by 6 bases and 3 bases, with 10 bases remaining between them. The CDR3 has 13 residues. Germline lookup yields CDR1 WNHNN and CDR2 SYGVQD (reference sequence). CDR3 sequence: CASSPAETDTQYF. CDR3 coding DNA: TGCGCCAGCAGCCCCGCTGAGACAGATACGCAGTATTTT.

The CDR3 loop reads CASNQGGSGYGYTF. DNA of the CDR3: TGTGCCAGCAACCAAGGGGGTTCCGGTTATGGCTACACCTTC. This chain links TRBV6-5 with TRBJ1-2; D possibly corresponds to TRBD1 (6 bases). The CDR3 totals 14 residues. V lost 7 bases, J lost 5 bases, and 17 bases lay in between. From germline, CDR1 is MNHEY and CDR2 SVGAGI.

The chain has TRBV6-5 and TRBJ1-6; no reliable D call. In germline, CDR1 is MNHEY, CDR2 SVGAGI. With 6 bases removed from V and 11 bases from J, the gap between germline ends came to 20 bases. The CDR3 extends over 15 amino acids. In DNA, the CDR3 is TGTGCCAGCAGGAGCTCGACTGACCGCGGGGCACCCCTCCACTTT. Its translation is CASRSSTDRGAPLHF.

This clone was seen only once. V gene TRBV29-1 combines with J gene TRBJ2-7; TRBD2 aligns across 8 bases. The trim removed 7 bases at V and 8 bases at J, leaving 4 bases unmatched. The CDR3 has 10 amino acids. Germline CDR1 and CDR2: SQVTM and ANQGSEA. The CDR3 sequence is CSALSGKQYF. The CDR3 nucleotides read TGCAGCGCACTTAGCGGGAAGCAGTACTTC.